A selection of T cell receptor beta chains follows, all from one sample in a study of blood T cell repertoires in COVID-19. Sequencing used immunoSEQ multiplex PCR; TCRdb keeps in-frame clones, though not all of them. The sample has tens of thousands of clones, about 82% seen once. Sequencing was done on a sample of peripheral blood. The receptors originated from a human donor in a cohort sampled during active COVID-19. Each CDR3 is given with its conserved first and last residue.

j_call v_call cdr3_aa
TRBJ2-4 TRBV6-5 CASSYSVAGEDIQYF
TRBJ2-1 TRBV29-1 CSVRGQGNGEQFF
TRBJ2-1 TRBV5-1 CASSLLAGGINEQFF
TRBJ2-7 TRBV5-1 CASSLGASGSTEQYF
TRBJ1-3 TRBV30 CAWSEEGFGGNTIYF
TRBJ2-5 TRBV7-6 CASGTLAGALETQYF
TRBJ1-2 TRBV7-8 CASSSATVYGYTF
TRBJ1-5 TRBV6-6 CASTSTGVGNQPQHF
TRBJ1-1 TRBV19 CASSIAGLDRNTEAFF
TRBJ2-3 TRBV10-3 CAINGQGATDTQYF
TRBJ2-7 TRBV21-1 CASSKDYGGANYEQYF
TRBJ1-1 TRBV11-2 CASSLAPGQGEDTEAFF
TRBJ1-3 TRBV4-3 CASSQGQGSGNTIYF
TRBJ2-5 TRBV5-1 CASSFSGGRTETQYF
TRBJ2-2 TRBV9 CASSSRSGPNTGELFF
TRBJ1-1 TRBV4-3 CASSQTQGARTEAFF
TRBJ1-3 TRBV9 CASRRDFSGNTIYF
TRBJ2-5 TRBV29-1 CSVETGRGETQYF
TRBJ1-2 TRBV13 CASSPRATYGYTF
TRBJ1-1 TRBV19 CASSITVNTEAFF
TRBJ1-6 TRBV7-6 CASSRGQINSPLHF
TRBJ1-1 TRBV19 CASNPLGTGGTEAFF
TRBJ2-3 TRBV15 CATSRDAQGPTDTQYF
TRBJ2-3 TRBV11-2 CASSYGLAGTDTQYF
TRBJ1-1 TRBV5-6 CASSFPQGALTEAFF
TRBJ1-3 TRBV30 CAWSIGSGSGNTIYF
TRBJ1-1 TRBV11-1 CASSLDDRGAEAFF
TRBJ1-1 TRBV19 CASSTPTGEAFF
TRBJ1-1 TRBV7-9 CASSFRGRHTEAFF
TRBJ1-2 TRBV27 CASNPWPREDYGYTF
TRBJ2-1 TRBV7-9 CASSLVGLAPGDEQFF
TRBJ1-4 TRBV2 CASRGQVSGEKLFF
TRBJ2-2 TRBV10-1 CASRGHSNTGELFF
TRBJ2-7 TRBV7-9 CASSLAQGWYEQYF
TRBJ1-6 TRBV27 CASRTGFANSPLHF
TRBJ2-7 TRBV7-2 CASSPPLYEQYF
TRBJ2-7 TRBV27 CASSGTGTGSYEQYF
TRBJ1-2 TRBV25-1 CASSESYGTGFNYGYTF